This T cell receptor (beta chain) was obtained from a study of T-cell reconstitution after alpha-beta-depleted transplantation in children. Unique molecular identifiers were incorporated during preparation of the TCRbeta library. TCRdb analysed the PCR reads with MiXCR anew, one entry per CDR3 protein. The sample has 450,000 to 600,000 distinct CDR3 sequences, around a third seen once; the top ten hold less than 2.5%. This clonotype turned up a few times. This CDR3 contains 13 residues. CDR1 SQVTM and CDR2 ANQGSEA come from the germline V gene. Trimming removed 4 bases at V and 5 bases at J, with 12 bases between.

The TCR originated in a human donor who donated a stem cell graft to a child with aplastic anemia. Sequencing used PBMCs from the stem cell graft donor, obtained from the stem cell graft. The genes are TRBV29-1 and TRBJ2-1, with D maybe TRBD1 (6 bases). The CDR3 here is CSVVRDTNNEQFF. In nucleotides, the CDR3 is TGCAGCGTTGTAAGGGACACCAACAATGAGCAGTTCTTC.